The clone carrying this T cell receptor beta chain has just a few counts. Its specificity is unknown. The sample carries other DNA sequences with the same CDR3. Every isolated RNA sample was fully reverse transcribed, so sequencing captured expressed TCRB transcripts. Assay used: immunoSEQ multiplex PCR; TCRdb lists only in-frame clones, some missing. The sample lists roughly 730,000 clones, roughly 13% occurring once. The V and J ends lost 4 bases and 2 bases, in that order; junction bases with no gene match: 1. CDR1 and CDR2 from the germline V gene are LNHDA and SQIVND (reference sequence). The CDR3 consists of 14 residues. The data are from a study of beta chain features in type 1 diabetes. Findings and caveats of the study: Shorter TCRB CDR3s, moderately but significantly so, marked every one of the four CD4+ subsets in Type 1 diabetes patients.

The sample was naive CD4+ T cells from blood. This clonotype was obtained from a man aged 18 to 29 with type 1 diabetes. V gene TRBV19 combines with J gene TRBJ1-5; 8 nucleotides match TRBD1. CDR3 residues: CASSTTGGNQPQHF. The CDR3 DNA sequence: TGTGCCAGTAGTACGACAGGGGGCAATCAGCCCCAGCATTTT.